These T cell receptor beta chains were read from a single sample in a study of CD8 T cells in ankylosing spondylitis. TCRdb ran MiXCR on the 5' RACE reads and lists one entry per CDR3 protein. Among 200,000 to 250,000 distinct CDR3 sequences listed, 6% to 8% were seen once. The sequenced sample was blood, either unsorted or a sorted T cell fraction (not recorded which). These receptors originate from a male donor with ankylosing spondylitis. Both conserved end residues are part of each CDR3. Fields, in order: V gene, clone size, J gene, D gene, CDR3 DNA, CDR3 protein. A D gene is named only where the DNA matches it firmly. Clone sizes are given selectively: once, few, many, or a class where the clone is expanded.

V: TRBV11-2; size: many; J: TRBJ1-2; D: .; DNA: TGTGCCAGCAGCTTTATAGGGTCTAACTATGGCTACACCTTC; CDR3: CASSFIGSNYGYTF
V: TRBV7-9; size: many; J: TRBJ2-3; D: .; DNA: TGTGCCAGCAGCTTTCTGACCGCAGAAGATACGCAGTATTTT; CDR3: CASSFLTAEDTQYF
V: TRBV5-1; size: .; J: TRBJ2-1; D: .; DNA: TGCGCCAGCAGCCGCGACAGGAGAAATGAGCAGTTCTTC; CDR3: CASSRDRRNEQFF
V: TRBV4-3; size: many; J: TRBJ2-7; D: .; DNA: TGCGCCAGCAGCCAGCTAGACGGGGACTACGAGCAGTACTTC; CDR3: CASSQLDGDYEQYF
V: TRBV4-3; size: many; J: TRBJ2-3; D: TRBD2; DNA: TGCGCCAGCAGCCGATTAACTAGCGAAGCAGATACGCAGTATTTT; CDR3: CASSRLTSEADTQYF
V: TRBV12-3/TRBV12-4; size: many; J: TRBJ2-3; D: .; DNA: TGTGCCAGCAGTTTAGTACAGGGTGCAGATACGCAGTATTTT; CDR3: CASSLVQGADTQYF
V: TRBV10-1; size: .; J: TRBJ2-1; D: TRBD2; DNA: TGCGCCAGCAGTGATTTTGAGGACGGCGGGAGGAACTCCTACAATGAGCAGTTCTTC; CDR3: CASSDFEDGGRNSYNEQFF
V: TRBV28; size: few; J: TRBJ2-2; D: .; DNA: TGTGCCAGCAGTTTTTCGGGAGTAGCCGGGGAGCTGTTTTTT; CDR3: CASSFSGVAGELFF
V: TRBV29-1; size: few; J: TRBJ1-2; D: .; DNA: TGCAGCGTTGAATTTACCAACTATGGCTACACCTTC; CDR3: CSVEFTNYGYTF
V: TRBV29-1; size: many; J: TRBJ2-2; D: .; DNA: TGCAGCGTTTTGACAGGAGCCGGGGAGCTGTTTTTT; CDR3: CSVLTGAGELFF